This entry features one T cell receptor (beta chain) sequence. It has no known antigen specificity. Qualities for individual bases were not recorded, and no much larger clone is one base off. The CDR3 regions of human TCRbeta chains were subjected to immunosequencing. In the paper's pipeline: TCRs in the repertoires were matched against a reference library of SARS-CoV-2-specific TCRs that had been generated with the MIRA antigen-specificity platform. Breadth was defined as the fraction of unique TCRs that were SARS-CoV-2-associated. Depth was defined as the fraction of total T cells that were SARS-CoV-2-associated. Using the MIRA data, every spike-specific TCR was mapped to the spike region that the TCR reacted to and assigned to either a CD4 or a CD8 class. Log10-transformed breadth and depth values were compared by one-way ANOVA with Sidak's multiple comparisons tests. The clones in this table, taken by TCRdb from immuneACCESS, are in-frame only. Not every clone is retained; where verified, under half of the shortfall comes from an unresolved V gene, and the cause of the rest is unknown. V and J calls and clone size follow that table, whereas D and trimming were derived from the DNA. The sample yields about 56,000 clones; approximately 85% were counted once. The ten top clones hold more than 13% of the sample.

The time point label, as the study defines it: baseline before first vaccination. The vaccinee samples were drawn from two UK trials, COV001 and COV002, one of which was a single-blind randomized controlled phase 2/3 trial testing AZD1222 (ChAdOx1 nCoV-19) in healthy adults. For TCRbeta chain sequencing, PBMC samples from trial participants were taken at day 0 and at day 28 after the second dose. These data come from a study of T cell responses to AZD1222 COVID-19 vaccine (dated by TCRdb to the early 2020s). The study in broad terms: AZD1222 recipients whose second dose came at about 4 weeks and those whose second dose came at about 12 weeks were combined into one group, since spike-specific TCR depth and breadth did not differ between the two schedules. TCR sequencing covered more than 230 trial participants: nearly 210 given two doses of AZD1222 and around 25 given two doses of MenACWY control vaccine. Trial participants were enrolled into age subgroups of 18-55, 56-69 and 70-plus years, which contained about 150, 28 and 57 TCR-sequenced participants, respectively.

Overall study results and their limits: Conclusions about previously exposed vaccinees were limited because only six AZD1222 recipients were SARS-CoV-2 seropositive at baseline. Nearly half of unique spike-specific TCRs reportedly recognized epitopes outside regions mutated in the B.1.351 and B.1.1.7 variants. CD4 TCRs associated with the vaccine covered the entire spike protein, and the dominant responses were in regions 160-218 and 743-854. After two AZD1222 doses, both the breadth and the depth of spike-specific TCRs were significantly higher than at day 0 and than in MenACWY recipients. Because no day 14 peak-response samples were available, repertoires were characterized only after the peak T cell response. In the small 56-69-year group, the increase in depth fell short of significance, most likely because of low power. Participants were mostly white British and included more females than males, and it was suggested by the authors that clonal diversity may have been underestimated.

The sample was peripheral blood, taken on day 0 of AZD1222 vaccination. The TCR was taken from an adult in good health.

In nucleotide form, the sequence is TGTGCCAGCAGATCTAGCGGGGGACCCTACGAGCAGTACTTC. The resulting protein is CASRSSGGPYEQYF. The chain joins TRBV28 to TRBJ2-7; 10 central nucleotides agree with TRBD2. The cysteine opens and the phenylalanine closes a CDR3 of 14 amino acids. The retained sequence is limited to the CDR3, 42 bases, with the frame set at the first base. The germline V gene specifies MDHEN as CDR1 and SYDVKM as CDR2. V trim: 6 bases; J trim: 2 bases; unmatched bases: 4. Supplemented by the reference TRBV28 and TRBJ2-7 proteins around the CDR3, the complete variable domain is DVKVTQSSRYLVKRTGEKVFLECVQDMDHENMFWYRQDPGLGLRLIYFSYDVKMKEKGDIPEGYSVSREKKERFSLILESASTNQTSMYLCASRSSGGPYEQYFGPGTRLTVT.